The clone carrying this T cell receptor beta chain was counted only a few times. The antigen is unknown. For TCRbeta, the library was prepared with unique molecular identifiers. A single record per CDR3 protein comes from TCRdb applying MiXCR to the PCR reads. The table lists approximately 500,000 distinct CDR3 sequences, over 20% of them singletons. The CDR3 runs 13 residues. The V gene lost 6 bases and the J gene lost 0 bases, with 9 bases spanning the gap. The germline CDR1 and CDR2 sequences are SGHRS and YFSETQ. The sample is drawn from a study of T-cell reconstitution after alpha-beta-depleted transplantation in children. Overall study results and limits: T cells produced anew were the main source of T-cell counts and diversity one year after transplant. Surviving recipient T cells and thymic progenitors underlay high day-60 TCRbeta diversity in some patients. Reportedly, roughly two months post-transplant, alpha-beta T cells arose from several hundred expanded graft clones.

The chain has TRBV5-1 and TRBJ2-5; no clear D gene. The starting material was PBMCs, obtained before TCRalphabeta/CD19-depleted stem cell transplant. The clonotype comes from a boy in the first two years of life with Wiskott-Aldrich syndrome, due to receive a stem cell transplant. In DNA, the CDR3 is TGCGCCAGCATGGTTGGAGACCAAGAGACCCAGTACTTC. This codes for CASMVGDQETQYF. Complete variable domain (other parts from reference TRBV5-1 and TRBJ2-5): KAGVTQTPRYLIKTRGQQVTLSCSPISGHRSVSWYQQTPGQGLQFLFEYFSETQRNKGNFPGRFSGRQFSNSRSEMNVSTLELGDSALYLCASMVGDQETQYFGPGTRLLVL.